This TCR beta chain was recovered during a study of T cell repertoires in ileal Crohn's disease. Study as a whole: Every patient was operated on for stricturing (around 61%) or penetrating (approximately 40%) complications. The study's findings and limits: Compared with non-smokers, active smokers at surgery showed more clonal expansions. Mucosal expansions were suggested to be mainly CD8 T cells.

A note on this clone: What it recognizes is unknown.

Libraries were prepared by immunoSEQ multiplex PCR; TCRdb keeps only in-frame clonotypes and omits some of them. The sample records 2,000 to 2,500 clones, roughly four fifths being singletons. The CDR3 totals 14 residues. CDR1 and CDR2 from the germline V gene are SGDLS and YYNGEE. V was shortened by 0 bases and J by 6 bases, with 12 bases between the two germline ends. Lamina propria lymphocytes from surgical specimens were isolated on a density gradient before sorting. Included were adult ileal or ileocolonic Crohn's patients indicated for ileocolonic resection. The V and J genes are TRBV9 and TRBJ1-2; maybe TRBD1 (6 bases). The source material was CD8+ T cells from ileum. The receptor was derived from an adult with Crohn's disease. Some clones in this sample may be carry-over from other donors' samples. The chain's CDR3 is CASSVALTGNGYTF. In DNA, the CDR3 is TGTGCCAGCAGCGTAGCTCTCACAGGGAATGGCTACACCTTC.